The 17 T cell receptor beta chains given below trace back to one sample, sequenced in a study of Graves' ophthalmopathy and Graves' hyperthyroidism. As the template, RNA transcripts were used to amplify TCR beta CDR3 regions. HTBI primers served in a first-round RT-PCR, which a second-round multiplex PCR followed. MiXCR was run by TCRdb on the multiplex PCR reads, yielding one entry per CDR3 protein. Seen here are around 670,000 distinct CDR3 sequences, approximately 40% observed once, and the top ten hold 44%. Source material: peripheral blood. These receptors were obtained from an adult man with Graves' ophthalmopathy.

The chain recombines TRBV24-1 with TRBJ2-5; 8 nucleotides match TRBD2. The CDR3 spans 14 residues. Germline-derived CDR1 and CDR2 are KGHDR and SFDVKD. V gave up 3 bases and J gave up 10 bases; unmatched junction bases: 9. CDR3: CATSDPSGSVGQYF. The CDR3 DNA is TGTGCCACCAGTGATCCGAGCGGGAGTGTGGGCCAGTACTTC.

Of note for this clonotype: The junction shows a germline mismatch at one end, possibly a read error. The J gene is TRBJ1-1, the V gene TRBV29-1; D is undetermined. CDR3 length equals 11 residues. Germline CDR1 reads SQVTM; CDR2 reads ANQGSEA. The CDR3 bases are TGTGCCTGGAGGGTAGGGTCTGAAGCTTTCTTT. It translates to CAWRVGSEAFF.

Here the CDR3 reads CASNSGTGVGTEAFF. In DNA form, the CDR3 reads TGTGCCAGCAATTCCGGGACAGGGGTGGGAACTGAAGCTTTCTTT. The rearrangement links TRBV6-2 or TRBV6-3 to TRBJ1-1; TRBD1 agrees at 10 bases. The J segment lost 5 bases and the V segment lost 7 bases, leaving 10 bases of the junction unmatched. The CDR3 has 15 residues. Germline V gene sequence: CDR1 MNHEY, CDR2 SVGEGT.

This clonotype turned up a few times. V and J are TRBV5-1 and TRBJ1-4; D call uncertain. The CDR3 covers 13 residues. Germline CDR1 reads SGHRS; CDR2 reads YFSETQ. Between the trimmed V and J ends, which lost 0 bases and 8 bases, there was a span of 8 bases. DNA of the CDR3: TGCGCCAGCAGCTTGGTTCAGAGAGAAAAACTGTTTTTT. It specifies CASSLVQREKLFF.

This clonotype appeared a few times. DNA for the CDR3: TGTGCCAGCAGCGTTGACGGGGGTAACCAAGAGACCCAGTACTTC. It specifies CASSVDGGNQETQYF. The chain recombines TRBV9 with TRBJ2-5; D perhaps matches TRBD2 (6 bases). Germline V gene data show CDR1 as SGDLS and CDR2 as YYNGEE. The CDR3 has 15 amino acids. V was pared by 2 bases and J by 0 bases, with 11 bases between.

The chain has TRBV7-2 and TRBJ1-1, with D unclear. Trimming cost V 1 base and J 3 bases, with 18 bases left between them. CDR3 size: 17 residues. Germline V gene lookup returns CDR1 SGHTA and CDR2 FQGNSA. CDR3 sequence: CASSLVIRVGVDTEAFF. The CDR3 DNA follows: TGTGCCAGCAGCTTAGTCATAAGGGTAGGAGTCGACACTGAAGCTTTCTTT.

J is TRBJ1-5 and V is TRBV7-9; D not resolved. Per the germline V gene, CDR1 is SEHNR and CDR2 is FQNEAQ (reference sequence). V shed 3 bases and J shed 7 bases, with 13 bases lying between them. This CDR3 spans 14 amino acids. This CDR3 reads CASSLARSGQPQHF. The CDR3 DNA is TGTGCCAGCAGCTTGGCGCGGTCAGGCCAGCCCCAGCATTTT.

In its sample, this clonotype was seen a few times. One end of the junction is discordant with germline, which a read error may explain. V and J are TRBV29-1 and TRBJ1-2, with TRBD1 matching over 10 bases. Germline V gives CDR1 SQVTM, CDR2 ANQGSEA. This CDR3 is 14 amino acids long. CDR3 protein: CSVEGTGAGWGYTF. The CDR3 DNA follows: TGCAGCGTCGAAGGGACAGGGGCAGGATGGGGCTACACCTTC.

V usage is TRBV25-1 and J usage is TRBJ2-1; 7 bases are shared with TRBD2. Per the germline V gene, CDR1 is MGHDK and CDR2 is SYGVNS. J gave up 10 bases and V 7 bases, and 13 bases lay outside the gene matches. This CDR3 contains 14 residues. CDR3 amino acids: CASTLGGWGGEQFF. The CDR3 DNA sequence: TGTGCCAGCACCTTGGGAGGCTGGGGGGGGGAGCAGTTCTTC.

J is TRBJ1-2 and V is TRBV19, with 9 bases aligning to TRBD1. The V gene's germline CDR1 is LNHDA and CDR2 SQIVND (reference sequence). The CDR3 sequence is 14 residues long. V lost 11 bases and J lost 6; bases outside the gene matches: 13. The CDR3 coding sequence is TGTGCCTGGAGTGTCGGACAGGGGAGCCATGGCTACACCTTC. Amino acids: CAWSVGQGSHGYTF.

This clonotype was found many times. The chain combines TRBV7-9 with TRBJ1-3; a possible D gene is TRBD1 (6 bases). Germline values: CDR1 SEHNR, CDR2 FQNEAQ (reference sequence). V was trimmed by 2 bases and J by 4 bases, leaving 9 bases between them. The CDR3 has 14 amino acids. CDR3 protein: CASSLPGGGNTIYF. The CDR3 DNA reads TGTGCCAGCAGCTTACCGGGGGGCGGAAACACCATATATTTT.

On this clonotype: The junction departs from germline at one end; a sequencing error may be responsible. The chain has TRBV29-1 and TRBJ1-2, with 7 bases fitting TRBD1. This CDR3 has 14 residues. Germline V CDR1 and CDR2: SQVTM, ANQGSEA. In nucleotides, the CDR3 is TGTGCCTTGCTTGGTAACAGGGGTAACTATGGCTACACCTTC. The encoded protein is CALLGNRGNYGYTF.

This clonotype occurred a few times. Written as DNA, the CDR3 is TGTGCCAGATGCCTGACACCGTTATCCTACGAGCAGTACTTC. Amino acids: CARCLTPLSYEQYF. The rearrangement links TRBV11-3 to TRBJ2-7, with D uncertain. Germline CDR1 and CDR2: SGHNT and YENEEA. Deletions cut 9 bases from V and 1 base from J, with 16 bases between. The CDR3 covers 14 residues.

This clonotype was seen only once. This may come from a read error, since a much larger clone is one base off. V gene TRBV5-5 combines with J gene TRBJ2-5; D is possibly TRBD2 (6 bases). The CDR3 sequence is 14 residues long. The ends were cut back, 5 bases at V and 7 bases at J, with 18 bases in the middle. Germline-derived CDR1 and CDR2 are SGHKS and YYEKEE (reference sequence). CDR3 loop: CASSRPGGVGTQYF. For the CDR3, the DNA is TGTGCCAGCAGTCGTCCCGGGGGAGTTGGGACCCAGTACTTC.

The CDR3 sequence: CASSTSATNEKLFF. In DNA, the CDR3 is TGTGCCAGCAGCACTAGCGCAACTAATGAAAAACTGTTTTTT. The V call is TRBV12-3 or TRBV12-4, the J call TRBJ1-4; unclear D gene. V lost 6 bases to trimming and J lost 0 bases, with 8 bases between them. The length of the CDR3 is 14 residues.

The V and J genes are TRBV20-1 and TRBJ2-7, with 7 positions matching TRBD2. This CDR3 contains 16 residues. The V gene's germline CDR1 is DFQATT and CDR2 SNEGSKA (reference sequence). The J segment lost 6 bases and the V segment lost 6 bases, leaving 20 bases of the junction unmatched. Here the CDR3 reads CSANPAWGGSNLEQYF. CDR3 bases: TGCAGTGCCAACCCGGCGTGGGGCGGGAGCAATCTCGAGCAGTACTTC.

In this sample, this clonotype turned up a few times. The chain is built from TRBV20-1 and TRBJ1-5; tentatively, D is TRBD1 (5 bases). The V end was cut by 0 bases, the J end by 7 bases, with 13 bases between. Germline V CDR1 and CDR2: DFQATT, SNEGSKA (reference sequence). The CDR3 is 14 amino acids. CDR3 DNA: TGCAGTGCTAGAGATTTCAGGGCCCGGCAGCCCCAGCATTTT. It codes for CSARDFRARQPQHF.